This T cell receptor (beta chain) derives from a study of blood T cell repertoires in COVID-19. Overall study: Acute and convalescent COVID-19 samples came from the United States, Italy and Spain. In each case, the material was cDNA or gDNA derived from T cells, B-cell-depleted T cells, or PBMCs.

Authors' methods: Estimation of nucleated cell counts relied on the amplification of reference gene primers. Data came from immunoSEQ multiplex PCR; TCRdb stores just in-frame clones and leaves some out. The D gene and trimming were derived from the DNA, and the V and J assignments and clone size from that table. The sample shows over 50,000 clones, under 85% of them seen only once. Trimming stripped 3 bases from V and 2 bases from J, with 10 bases between. Germline assignment: CDR1 LNHNV and CDR2 YYDKDF (reference sequence). The CDR3 is 14 amino acids. The V and J genes are TRBV15 and TRBJ2-5, with a possible D match to TRBD2 (6 bases). This TCR derives from a woman between 50 and 59 years old with active or convalescent COVID-19. The sample was peripheral blood. CDR3 residues: CATSRGLDQETQYF. CDR3 nucleotide sequence: TGTGCCACCAGCAGGGGACTTGATCAAGAGACCCAGTACTTC.